The next 9 T cell receptor beta chains were all read from a single sample in a study of ipilimumab plus nivolumab after autologous stem cell transplantation. Method: immunoSEQ multiplex PCR; TCRdb's copy keeps in-frame clones and lacks some. The sample holds 2,500 to 4,000 clones; around four fifths are singletons and the top ten take 12%. Here the sequenced sample was PBMCs, taken in a trial of ipilimumab plus nivolumab as post-transplant consolidation. All receptors come from a male donor with multiple myeloma.

J is TRBJ1-1 and V is TRBV5-1; no clear D. This CDR3 has 14 residues. Looked up from germline, CDR1 is SGHRS and CDR2 is YFSETQ. The V end lost 3 bases, the J end lost 1 base, and 10 bases lay between the germline ends. The CDR3 coding sequence is TGCGCCAGCAGCTCAACGGGGTGGAACACTGAAGCTTTCTTT. This sequence encodes CASSSTGWNTEAFF.

This chain uses TRBV30 with TRBJ1-1; a weak D match, TRBD1 (6 bases). Trimming took 4 bases from V and 8 from J, leaving 8 bases between them. The CDR3 totals 10 residues. Germline CDR1 is GTSNPN and CDR2 is SVGIG (reference sequence). The CDR3 is CAWIQGEAFF. The CDR3 DNA follows: TGTGCCTGGATTCAGGGGGAAGCTTTCTTT. The full variable domain, in which reference TRBV30 and TRBJ1-1 provide the parts outside the CDR3, is SQTIHQWPATLVQPVGSPLSLECTVEGTSNPNLYWYRQAAGRGLQLLFYSVGIGQISSEVPQNLSASRPQDRQFILSSKKLLLSDSGFYLCAWIQGEAFFGQGTRLTVV.

As regards this clone: Compared with germline, one end of the junction differs, possibly owing to a read error. The rearrangement uses TRBV6-1 and TRBJ2-5; D possibly corresponds to TRBD2 (7 bases). Germline CDR1 reads MNHNS; CDR2 reads SASEGT. This CDR3 has 16 amino acids. CDR3 coding DNA: TGTGCCAGCAGGGAAGGGGGGGGCCTGAGGCGAGAGACCCAGTACTTC. Encoded protein: CASREGGGLRRETQYF.

This chain joins TRBV19 and TRBJ2-7; perhaps D is TRBD1 or TRBD2 (6 bases each). Germline V CDR1 and CDR2: LNHDA, SQIVND (reference sequence). The CDR3 consists of 15 residues. V was trimmed by 5 bases and J by 3 bases, leaving 17 bases between them. CDR3 sequence (DNA): TGTGCCAGTAGTGGAGGAGGGGGGACATTCTACGAGCAGTACTTC. Translation gives CASSGGGGTFYEQYF. The full variable domain, rest sourced from reference TRBV19 and TRBJ2-7, is DGGITQSPKYLFRKEGQNVTLSCEQNLNHDAMYWYRQDPGQGLRLIYYSQIVNDFQKGDIAEGYSVSREKKESFPLTVTSAQKNPTAFYLCASSGGGGTFYEQYFGPGTRLTVT.

V and J are TRBV18 and TRBJ2-1, with TRBD2 as a possible D gene (5 bases). The CDR3 has 16 amino acids. CDR1 KGHSH and CDR2 LQKENI come from the germline V gene. V shed 8 bases and J shed 5 bases, with 22 bases lying between them. The CDR3 DNA reads as TGTGCCAGCACCTTTGGTCGGGGAAGAGGTGACAATGAGCAGTTCTTC. Translating gives CASTFGRGRGDNEQFF.

V gene TRBV7-2 combines with J gene TRBJ2-7; 11 bases are shared with TRBD2. Trimming took 0 bases from V and 2 from J; bases not matched to a gene: 6. The CDR3 has 17 amino acids. The germline V gene has CDR1 SGHTA and CDR2 FQGNSA. This chain's CDR3 is CASSLAFETSGAYEQYF. CDR3 coding DNA: TGTGCCAGCAGCTTAGCGTTCGAGACTAGCGGGGCCTACGAGCAGTACTTC.

The chain couples TRBV21-1 to TRBJ2-6. TRBV21-1 is a pseudogene segment. The CDR3 spans 16 residues. Here the CDR3 DNA reads TGTGCCAGCAGCAAGGAATGGTTCTCTGGGGCCAACGTCCTGACTTTC. Translation gives CASSKEWFSGANVLTF.

J is TRBJ2-7 and V is TRBV6-6; 7 positions match TRBD2. The CDR3 loop spans 15 amino acids. J lost 2 bases, V lost 0 bases, and 4 bases had no gene match. Germline V gene data show CDR1 as MNHNY and CDR2 as SVGAGI (reference sequence). In DNA, the CDR3 is TGTGCCAGCAGTTACTCGGCGGGGGACGCCTACGAGCAGTACTTC. Translating it yields CASSYSAGDAYEQYF.

The V call is TRBV5-1, the J call TRBJ2-5; D gene ambiguous. Trimming cost V 0 bases and J 5 bases, with 8 bases left between them. Germline V gene sequence: CDR1 SGHRS, CDR2 YFSETQ. This CDR3 is 13 amino acids long. The CDR3 bases are TGCGCCAGCAGCTTGGCTGTCGGGGAGACCCAGTACTTC. Its protein product is CASSLAVGETQYF. Filled out from reference TRBV5-1 and TRBJ2-5, the complete variable domain reads KAGVTQTPRYLIKTRGQQVTLSCSPISGHRSVSWYQQTPGQGLQFLFEYFSETQRNKGNFPGRFSGRQFSNSRSEMNVSTLELGDSALYLCASSLAVGETQYFGPGTRLLVL.